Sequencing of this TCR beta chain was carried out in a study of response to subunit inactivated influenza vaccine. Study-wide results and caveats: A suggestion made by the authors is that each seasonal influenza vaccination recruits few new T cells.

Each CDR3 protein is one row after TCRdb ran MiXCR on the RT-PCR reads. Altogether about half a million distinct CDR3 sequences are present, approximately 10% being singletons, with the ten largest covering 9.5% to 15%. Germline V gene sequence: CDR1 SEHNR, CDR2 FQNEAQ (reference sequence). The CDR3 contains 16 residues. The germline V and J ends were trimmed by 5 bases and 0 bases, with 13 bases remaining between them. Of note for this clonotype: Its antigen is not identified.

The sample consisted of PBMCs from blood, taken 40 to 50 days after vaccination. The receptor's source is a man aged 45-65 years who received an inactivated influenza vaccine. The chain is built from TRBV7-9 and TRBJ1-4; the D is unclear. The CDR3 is CASSPEGGSTNEKLFF. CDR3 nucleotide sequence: TGTGCCAGCAGCCCCGAGGGCGGTTCAACTAATGAAAAACTGTTTTTT.